This T cell receptor beta chain was identified during a study of T-cell reconstitution after alpha-beta-depleted transplantation in children. Researchers prepared the TCRbeta library using unique molecular identifiers, the study reports. TCRdb ran MiXCR on the PCR reads and lists one entry per CDR3 protein. The table has around 670,000 distinct CDR3 sequences, less than 15% seen once. Germline values: CDR1 MNHEY, CDR2 SVGAGI. Trimming at V came to 5 bases and at J to 9 bases, leaving 13 bases not matched to a gene. The CDR3 runs to 15 residues. The table lists this clonotype with a few counts. The chain links TRBV6-5 to TRBJ2-1, with 7 nucleotides matching TRBD2. This material consisted of PBMCs, taken before TCRalphabeta/CD19-depleted stem cell transplant. The TCR sequence derives from a girl aged 2-10 years with congenital amegakaryocytic thrombocytopenia, due to receive a stem cell transplant. The CDR3 loop reads CASSLPLAREGEQFF. The CDR3, as DNA: TGTGCCAGCAGTCTACCACTAGCGCGAGAGGGTGAGCAGTTCTTC.